Described below is a single TCR beta chain sequence and its context. What it binds is not known. TCRdb keeps only in-frame clones here, not all; method: immunoSEQ multiplex PCR. The sample carries about 170,000 clones, around 94% recorded once. These data originate in a study of T cell responses to AZD1222 COVID-19 vaccine. Study conclusions and caveats: Possibly, clonal diversity was underestimated; donors were largely white British and included more females.

The germline V gene has CDR1 LNHDA and CDR2 SQIVND (reference sequence). Trimming took 4 bases from V and 4 from J, leaving 7 bases between them. CDR3 length: 13 residues. The chain carries TRBV19 and TRBJ1-4, with TRBD1 as a possible D gene (5 bases). The sequence was obtained from an adult in good health. The sample consisted of peripheral blood, taken on day 0 of AZD1222 vaccination. The CDR3: CASSKTDNEKLFF. CDR3 sequence (DNA): TGTGCCAGTAGTAAGACAGATAATGAAAAACTGTTTTTT. The variable domain in full, completed from reference TRBV19 and TRBJ1-4, reads DGGITQSPKYLFRKEGQNVTLSCEQNLNHDAMYWYRQDPGQGLRLIYYSQIVNDFQKGDIAEGYSVSREKKESFPLTVTSAQKNPTAFYLCASSKTDNEKLFFGSGTQLSVL.